What follows describes a single T cell receptor beta chain. It was with 60 Vbeta and 13 Jbeta primers that the PCR ran. Repertoires were generated with immunoSEQ multiplex PCR, while TCRdb's copy carries only in-frame clones and drops some. Among more than 75,000 clones, 70% to 90% were seen once, and the ten largest hold around 6%. These data belong to a study of cytomegalovirus exposure and HLA in healthy donors. This CDR3 is 14 amino acids long. V shed 8 bases and J shed 1 base, with 13 bases lying between them. Germline V gene lookup returns CDR1 SEHNR and CDR2 FQNEAQ (reference sequence). V is TRBV7-9 and J is TRBJ2-3; D is uncertain. Sequenced sample: PBMCs. The clonotype was recovered from a woman aged 18-29 years in good health and CMV-seropositive. CDR3 nucleotides: TGTGCCAGCGCAGGCCCCGACGGCACAGATACGCAGTATTTT. Translated: CASAGPDGTDTQYF.